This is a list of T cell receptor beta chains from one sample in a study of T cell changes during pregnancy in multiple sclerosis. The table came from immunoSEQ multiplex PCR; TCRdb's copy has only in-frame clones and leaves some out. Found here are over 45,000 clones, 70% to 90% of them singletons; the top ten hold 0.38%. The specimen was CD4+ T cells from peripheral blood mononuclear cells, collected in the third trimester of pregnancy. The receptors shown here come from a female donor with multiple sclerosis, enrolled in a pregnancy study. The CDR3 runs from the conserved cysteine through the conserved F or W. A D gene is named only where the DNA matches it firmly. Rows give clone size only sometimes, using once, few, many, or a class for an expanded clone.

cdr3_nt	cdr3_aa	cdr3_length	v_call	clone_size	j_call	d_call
TGTGCCATCAGTTTAGACAGGGCTAATCCACCCCTCCACTTT	CAISLDRANPPLHF	14	TRBV10-3	-	TRBJ1-6	TRBD1
TGTGCCAGCAGCCATCTAGACAATGAGCAGTTCTTC	CASSHLDNEQFF	12	TRBV14	-	TRBJ2-1	-
TGTGCCTGGAGTGTAGAGGAGCAGTTCTTC	CAWSVEEQFF	10	TRBV30	-	TRBJ2-1	-
TGTGCCAGCACCCGTGGGCGCCAGCAGACTAATGAAAAACTGTTTTTT	CASTRGRQQTNEKLFF	16	TRBV7-9	-	TRBJ1-4	-
TGTGCCAGCAGCTCCCCCGGACAGGGTAGCTACAATGAGCAGTTCTTC	CASSSPGQGSYNEQFF	16	TRBV5-4	once	TRBJ2-1	TRBD1
TGTGCCAGCAGCTTAGGGATGGGGGCGTCGCAGGGGAAGTACGAGCAGTACTTC	CASSLGMGASQGKYEQYF	18	TRBV7-9	-	TRBJ2-7	-
TGTGCCAGCAGCCCCGGCGGGGTCGGTGTCTACACCTTC	CASSPGGVGVYTF	13	TRBV7-9	-	TRBJ1-2	-
TGTGCCAGCAGCCCAAGGGGTTTTGGCAATCAGCCCCAGCATTTT	CASSPRGFGNQPQHF	15	TRBV7-2	-	TRBJ1-5	-
TGCGCCAGCACCTTAGCGGGGGGGCGGGCAGATACGCAGTATTTT	CASTLAGGRADTQYF	15	TRBV5-1	-	TRBJ2-3	TRBD2
TGTGCCAGCAGCCCGGGGAATTTGAGGAGCGGGAGGGCCGGGAATGAGCAGTTCTTC	CASSPGNLRSGRAGNEQFF	19	TRBV7-9	-	TRBJ2-1	TRBD2
TGTGCCAGTAGGTTTAGGGGGCTTGGGGGCACCGGGGAGCTGTTTTTT	CASRFRGLGGTGELFF	16	TRBV19	-	TRBJ2-2	TRBD1
TGCGCCAGCAGCCAAGGAGGGACAAACAATCAGCCCCAGCATTTT	CASSQGGTNNQPQHF	15	TRBV4-1	-	TRBJ1-5	-
TGTGCCAGCAGTTACGGGACAGGGCCTGAAGCTTTCTTT	CASSYGTGPEAFF	13	TRBV6-6	few	TRBJ1-1	TRBD1
TGTGCCAGCAGCTTGACAGGACCTTTAAACAAAAACATTCAGTACTTC	CASSLTGPLNKNIQYF	16	TRBV6-6	-	TRBJ2-4	-
TGTGCCAGCAGCCTGAGGGACAGGTTTATGGGTTACACTGAAGCTTTCTTT	CASSLRDRFMGYTEAFF	17	TRBV14	-	TRBJ1-1	TRBD1
TGTGCCAGCAGCCTACCCCCCGGGGAGCTGTTTTTT	CASSLPPGELFF	12	TRBV7-9	-	TRBJ2-2	-